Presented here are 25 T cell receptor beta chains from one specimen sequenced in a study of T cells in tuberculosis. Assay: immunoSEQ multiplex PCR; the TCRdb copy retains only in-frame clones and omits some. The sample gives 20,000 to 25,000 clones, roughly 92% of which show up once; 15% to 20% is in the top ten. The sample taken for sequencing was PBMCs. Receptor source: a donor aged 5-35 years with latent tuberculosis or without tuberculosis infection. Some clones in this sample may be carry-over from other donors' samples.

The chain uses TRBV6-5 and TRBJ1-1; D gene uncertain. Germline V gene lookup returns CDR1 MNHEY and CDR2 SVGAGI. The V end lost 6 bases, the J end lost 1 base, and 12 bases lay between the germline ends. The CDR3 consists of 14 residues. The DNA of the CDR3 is TGTGCCAGCAGCCTACTTTCGGGGAACACTGAAGCTTTCTTT. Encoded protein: CASSLLSGNTEAFF.

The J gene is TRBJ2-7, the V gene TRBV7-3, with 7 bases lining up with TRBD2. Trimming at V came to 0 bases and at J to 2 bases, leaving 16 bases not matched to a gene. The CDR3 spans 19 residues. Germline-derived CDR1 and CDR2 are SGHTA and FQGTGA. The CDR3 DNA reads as TGTGCCAGCAGCTTAACACCAAGGGGACCGGCGGGAGTACCCTACGAGCAGTACTTC. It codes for CASSLTPRGPAGVPYEQYF.

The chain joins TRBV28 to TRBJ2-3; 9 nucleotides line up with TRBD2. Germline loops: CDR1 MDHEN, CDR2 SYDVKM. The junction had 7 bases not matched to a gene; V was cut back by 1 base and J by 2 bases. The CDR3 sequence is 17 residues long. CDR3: CASSLYLAGGTTDTQYF. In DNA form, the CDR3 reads TGTGCCAGCAGTTTATACTTGGCGGGAGGGACCACAGATACGCAGTATTTT. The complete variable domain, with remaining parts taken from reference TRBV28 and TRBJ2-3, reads DVKVTQSSRYLVKRTGEKVFLECVQDMDHENMFWYRQDPGLGLRLIYFSYDVKMKEKGDIPEGYSVSREKKERFSLILESASTNQTSMYLCASSLYLAGGTTDTQYFGPGTRLTVL.

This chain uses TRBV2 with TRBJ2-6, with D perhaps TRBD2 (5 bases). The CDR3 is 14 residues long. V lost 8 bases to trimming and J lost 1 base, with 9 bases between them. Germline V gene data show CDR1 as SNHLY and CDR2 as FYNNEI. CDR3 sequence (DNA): TGTGCCAGCGGAGGCCGATCTGGGGCCAACGTCCTGACTTTC. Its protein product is CASGGRSGANVLTF.

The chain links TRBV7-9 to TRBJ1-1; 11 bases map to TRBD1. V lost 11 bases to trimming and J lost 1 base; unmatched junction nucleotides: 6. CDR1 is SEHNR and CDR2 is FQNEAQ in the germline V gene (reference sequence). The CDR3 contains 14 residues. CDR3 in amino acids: CASGQGAKNTEAFF. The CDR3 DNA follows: TGTGCCTCCGGACAGGGGGCTAAGAACACTGAAGCTTTCTTT.

This CDR3 reads CASSLEGTAYEQYF. The CDR3 bases are TGCGCCAGCAGCTTGGAAGGGACAGCCTACGAGCAGTACTTC. This sequence joins TRBV5-1 and TRBJ2-7; 7 bases match TRBD1. Unmatched junction bases numbered 2, after V lost 0 bases and J lost 2 bases. Germline loops: CDR1 SGHRS, CDR2 YFSETQ. The CDR3 covers 14 residues. Drawing the rest from reference TRBV5-1 and TRBJ2-7, the complete variable domain is KAGVTQTPRYLIKTRGQQVTLSCSPISGHRSVSWYQQTPGQGLQFLFEYFSETQRNKGNFPGRFSGRQFSNSRSEMNVSTLELGDSALYLCASSLEGTAYEQYFGPGTRLTVT.

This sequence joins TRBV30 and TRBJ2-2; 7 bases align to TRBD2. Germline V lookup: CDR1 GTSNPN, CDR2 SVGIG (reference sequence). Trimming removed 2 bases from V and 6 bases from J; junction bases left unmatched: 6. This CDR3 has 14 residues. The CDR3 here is CAWSFTTSAGELFF. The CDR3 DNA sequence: TGTGCCTGGAGTTTCACAACTAGCGCCGGGGAGCTGTTTTTT.

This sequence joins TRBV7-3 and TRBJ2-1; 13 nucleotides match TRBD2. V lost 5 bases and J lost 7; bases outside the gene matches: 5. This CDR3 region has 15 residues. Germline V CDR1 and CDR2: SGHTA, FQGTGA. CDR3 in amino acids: CASSPKLAGGNEQFF. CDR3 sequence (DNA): TGTGCCAGCAGCCCGAAACTAGCGGGAGGGAATGAGCAGTTCTTC.

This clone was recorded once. In DNA, the CDR3 is TGTGCCAGCAGACGTGCCGGGGGTAATGAGCAGTTCTTC. Translating gives CASRRAGGNEQFF. The rearrangement links TRBV6-5 to TRBJ2-1; D might be TRBD2 (6 bases). The length of the CDR3 is 13 residues. V was trimmed by 6 bases and J by 7 bases, leaving 13 bases between them. Germline loops: CDR1 MNHEY, CDR2 SVGAGI.

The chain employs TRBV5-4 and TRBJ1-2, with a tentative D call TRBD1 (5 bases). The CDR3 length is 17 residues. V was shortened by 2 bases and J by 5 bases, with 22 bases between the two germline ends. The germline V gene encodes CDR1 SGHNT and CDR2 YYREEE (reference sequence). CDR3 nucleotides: TGTGCCAGCAGCTTTACCGGGGCCAAGCGGGTTAATTATGGCTACACCTTC. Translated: CASSFTGAKRVNYGYTF. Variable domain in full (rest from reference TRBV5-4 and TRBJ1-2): ETGVTQSPTHLIKTRGQQVTLRCSSQSGHNTVSWYQQALGQGPQFIFQYYREEENGRGNFPPRFSGLQFPNYSSELNVNALELDDSALYLCASSFTGAKRVNYGYTFGSGTRLTVV.

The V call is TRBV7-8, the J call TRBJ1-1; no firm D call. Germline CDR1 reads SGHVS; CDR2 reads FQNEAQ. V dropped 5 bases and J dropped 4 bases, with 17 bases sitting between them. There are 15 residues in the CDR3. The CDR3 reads CASSLPPGRGTEAFF. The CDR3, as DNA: TGTGCCAGCAGCCTTCCACCGGGGAGAGGCACTGAAGCTTTCTTT. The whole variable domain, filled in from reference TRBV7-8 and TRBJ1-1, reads GAGVSQSPRYKVAKRGQDVALRCDPISGHVSLFWYQQALGQGPEFLTYFQNEAQLDKSGLPSDRFFAERPEGSVSTLKIQRTQQEDSAVYLCASSLPPGRGTEAFFGQGTRLTVV.

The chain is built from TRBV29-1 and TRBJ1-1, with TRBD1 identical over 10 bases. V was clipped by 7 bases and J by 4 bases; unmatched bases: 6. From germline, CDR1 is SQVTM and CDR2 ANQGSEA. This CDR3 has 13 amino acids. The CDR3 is CSAMTGGLTEAFF. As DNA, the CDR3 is TGCAGCGCCATGACAGGGGGCCTCACTGAAGCTTTCTTT.

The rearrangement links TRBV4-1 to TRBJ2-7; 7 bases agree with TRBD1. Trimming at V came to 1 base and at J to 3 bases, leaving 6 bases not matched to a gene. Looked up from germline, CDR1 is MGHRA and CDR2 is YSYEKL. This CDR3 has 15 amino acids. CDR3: CASSQARGQIYEQYF. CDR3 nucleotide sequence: TGCGCCAGCAGCCAAGCCCGGGGACAGATCTACGAGCAGTACTTC.

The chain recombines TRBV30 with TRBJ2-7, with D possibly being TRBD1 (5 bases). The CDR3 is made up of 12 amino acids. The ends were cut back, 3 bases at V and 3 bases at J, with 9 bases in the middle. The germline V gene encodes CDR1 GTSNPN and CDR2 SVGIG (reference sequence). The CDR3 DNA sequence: TGTGCCTGGAGCAGAGACAGCTACGAGCAGTACTTC. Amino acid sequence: CAWSRDSYEQYF.

The chain's CDR3 is CASSSDKYTGANVLTF. CDR3 sequence (DNA): TGCGCCAGCAGCTCGGACAAATACACTGGGGCCAACGTCCTGACTTTC. The chain uses TRBV5-1 and TRBJ2-6; tentatively, D is TRBD1 (5 bases). Germline V gives CDR1 SGHRS, CDR2 YFSETQ. Trimming removed 3 bases at V and 2 bases at J, with 12 bases between. This CDR3 contains 16 residues.

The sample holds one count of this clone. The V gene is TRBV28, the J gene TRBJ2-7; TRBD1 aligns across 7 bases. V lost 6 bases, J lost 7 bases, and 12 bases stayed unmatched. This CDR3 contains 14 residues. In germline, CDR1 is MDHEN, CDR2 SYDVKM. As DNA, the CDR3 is TGTGCCAGCAGCTCATCCCGACAGGGTGGGGAGCAGTACTTC. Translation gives CASSSSRQGGEQYF.

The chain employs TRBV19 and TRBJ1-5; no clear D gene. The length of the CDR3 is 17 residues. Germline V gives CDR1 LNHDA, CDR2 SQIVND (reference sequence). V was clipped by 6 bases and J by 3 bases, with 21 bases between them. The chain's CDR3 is CASSLPPLTTYNQPQHF. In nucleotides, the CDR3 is TGTGCCAGTAGCCTGCCACCCCTGACAACTTACAATCAGCCCCAGCATTTT.

The CDR3 spells CASSLYEQGQPQHF. The CDR3 DNA reads as TGTGCCAGCAGTCTATACGAACAGGGCCAGCCCCAGCATTTT. The rearrangement links TRBV27 to TRBJ1-5; D perhaps matches TRBD1 (6 bases). The CDR3 covers 14 residues. Germline-derived CDR1 and CDR2 are MNHEY and SMNVEV (reference sequence). V shed 5 bases and J shed 7 bases, with 15 bases lying between them.

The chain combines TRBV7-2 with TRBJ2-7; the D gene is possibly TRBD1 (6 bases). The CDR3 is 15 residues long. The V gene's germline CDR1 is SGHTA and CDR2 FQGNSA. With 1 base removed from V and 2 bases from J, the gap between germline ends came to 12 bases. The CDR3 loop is CASSLGVQGTYEQYF. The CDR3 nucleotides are TGTGCCAGCAGCTTAGGCGTACAGGGTACCTACGAGCAGTACTTC.

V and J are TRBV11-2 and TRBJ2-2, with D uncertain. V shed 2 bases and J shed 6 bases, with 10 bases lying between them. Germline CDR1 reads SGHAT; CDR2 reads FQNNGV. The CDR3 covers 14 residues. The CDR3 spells CASSLSSVAGELFF. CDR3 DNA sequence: TGTGCCAGCAGCTTATCGTCGGTGGCCGGGGAGCTGTTTTTT.

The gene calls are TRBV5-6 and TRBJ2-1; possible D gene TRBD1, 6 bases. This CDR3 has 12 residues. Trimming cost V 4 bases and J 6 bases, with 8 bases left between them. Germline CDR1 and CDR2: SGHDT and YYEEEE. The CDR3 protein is CASSPDSNEQFF. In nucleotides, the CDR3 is TGTGCCAGCAGCCCGGACAGCAATGAGCAGTTCTTC.

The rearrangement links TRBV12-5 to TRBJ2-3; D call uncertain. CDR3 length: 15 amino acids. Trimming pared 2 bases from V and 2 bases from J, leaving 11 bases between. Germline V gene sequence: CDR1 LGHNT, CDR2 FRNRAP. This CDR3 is CASGLSRLNTDTQYF. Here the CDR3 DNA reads TGTGCTAGTGGTTTGTCCAGGCTAAACACAGATACGCAGTATTTT.

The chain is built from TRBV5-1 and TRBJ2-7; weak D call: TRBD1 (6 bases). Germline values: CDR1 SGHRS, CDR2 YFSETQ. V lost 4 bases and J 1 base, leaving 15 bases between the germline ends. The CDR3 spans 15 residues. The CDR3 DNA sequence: TGCGCCAGCAGCCCTTCAGCAGGGGTATCCTACGAGCAGTACTTC. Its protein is CASSPSAGVSYEQYF. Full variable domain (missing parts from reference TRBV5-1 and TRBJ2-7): KAGVTQTPRYLIKTRGQQVTLSCSPISGHRSVSWYQQTPGQGLQFLFEYFSETQRNKGNFPGRFSGRQFSNSRSEMNVSTLELGDSALYLCASSPSAGVSYEQYFGPGTRLTVT.

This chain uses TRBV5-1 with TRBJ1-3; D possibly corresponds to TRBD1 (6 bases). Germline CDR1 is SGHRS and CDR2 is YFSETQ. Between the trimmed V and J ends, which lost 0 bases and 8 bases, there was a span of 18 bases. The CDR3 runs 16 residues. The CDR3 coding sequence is TGCGCCAGCAGCTTGGCAACACAGGGTTCTGGCCACACCATATATTTT. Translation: CASSLATQGSGHTIYF.

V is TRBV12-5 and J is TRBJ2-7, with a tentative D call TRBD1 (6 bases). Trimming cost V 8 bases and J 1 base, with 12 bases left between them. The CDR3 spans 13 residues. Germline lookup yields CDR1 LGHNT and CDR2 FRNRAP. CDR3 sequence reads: CASRTTGSYEQYF. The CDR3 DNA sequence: TGTGCTAGTCGGACGACAGGATCCTACGAGCAGTACTTC.